This TCR beta chain is from a study of blood T cell repertoires in COVID-19 (dated by TCRdb to between 2020 and 2021). A note on the overall study: Samples from collaborators originated in the United States, Italy and Spain and spanned both the acute and convalescent phases of COVID-19. The prospective study material was composed of cDNA or gDNA derived from T cells, B-cell-depleted T cells, or PBMCs. Subjects who had been exposed to COVID-19, were actively infected with it, or had recovered from it provided the deeply sampled blood TCRbeta repertoires that made up the dataset. The repertoires were made available in a free public database intended to serve as a resource for research on the immune response to SARS-CoV-2. The samples were drawn from two sources: the first 160 participants of the ongoing ImmuneRACE study, and 1,200 or so subjects contributed by 6 global collaborators. Nearly every sample came with metadata listing a de-identified subject ID, COVID-19 status, age in years and sex. Where available, HLA class I and class II types were taken from metadata supplied by the sample provider and were not determined by assay-based typing. Broad study findings and their caveats: Clinical and demographic metadata were provided uncurated, with the amount varying by source and participant.

With regard to this clone: The target of this receptor is not known. Nothing much larger sits one base from this clone, and base qualities are not available.

Trimming at the junction amounts to 3 bases on V and 2 bases on J, and the germline ends lie 12 bases apart. The germline V gene encodes CDR1 SGHDT and CDR2 YYEEEE. The CDR3, from cysteine to phenylalanine, totals 14 residues. The retained sequence is limited to the CDR3, 42 bases, with the frame set at the first base. Each collaborating institution followed its own protocols to collect whole blood in K2EDTA tubes. For TCRbeta analysis, collaborators shipped samples as frozen whole blood, isolated PBMCs, or DNA extracted from either of those sample types. The immunoSEQ Assay, a bias-controlled multiplex PCR, was used to amplify TCRbeta CDR3 regions from genomic DNA. In the original analysis: The number of nucleated cells in each sample was estimated from the amplification of reference gene primers within the assay. Sequence reads were collapsed and filtered to measure the absolute abundance of every unique TCRbeta CDR3 rearrangement. For each sample, productive Simpson clonality was calculated as the square root of Simpson's diversity index over productive rearrangements. The clones in this table, taken by TCRdb from immuneACCESS, are in-frame only. Not every clone is retained; where verified, under half of the shortfall comes from an unresolved V gene, and the cause of the rest is unknown. V and J calls and clone size come straight from that table; D and trimming were deduced from the DNA. The sample table shows fewer than 50,000 clones, and roughly three quarters are seen once. The ten most abundant clones make up around 27% of the sample.

The sequence links TRBV5-6 to TRBJ2-7; perhaps TRBD1 is the D gene, with 5 bases matching. Source material: peripheral blood. The source of this sequence is an elderly man with acute or convalescent COVID-19. The CDR3 protein: CASSWGQATYEQYF. The nucleotide sequence reads as follows: TGTGCCAGCAGCTGGGGCCAGGCAACCTACGAGCAGTACTTC.